This T cell receptor (beta chain) was profiled in a study of blood T cell repertoires in COVID-19. On the study more broadly: Sample material is recorded as cDNA or gDNA derived from T cells, B-cell-depleted T cells, or PBMCs.

Original data processing: Estimation of nucleated cell counts relied on the amplification of reference gene primers. TCRdb's table, derived via immunoSEQ multiplex PCR, lists solely in-frame clones and lacks some. The V and J calls and clone size come from that table; D and trimming were worked out from the DNA. The sample comprises about 65,000 clones, 80% to 95% of which are singletons, and about 3% rests with the top ten. V dropped 4 bases and J dropped 10; count of bases not matched to a gene: 4. Germline loops: CDR1 SGHRS, CDR2 YFSETQ. The CDR3 has 14 amino acids. This TCR derives from an older man with active COVID-19. The chain uses TRBV5-1 and TRBJ2-1; TRBD2 matches 14 bases. Sequenced material: peripheral blood. CDR3 in amino acids: CASSPGLAGEEQFF. In nucleotides, the CDR3 is TGCGCCAGCAGCCCGGGACTAGCGGGGGAAGAGCAGTTCTTC.